Below are 29 T cell receptor beta chains sequenced from a single sample in a study of T cells in Graves' hyperthyroidism and ophthalmopathy (dated by TCRdb to the late 2010s). The library was prepared using multiplex PCR. Sequenced using an Illumina HiSeq 2000. Amplification of TCR beta CDR3 regions was carried out from RNA transcripts. The first round of RT-PCR for the TCR CDR3 was performed with the HTBI primer set and the Qiagen OneStep RT-PCR kit. TCRdb trimmed the raw reads at Q25, called clones with MiXCR and kept productive beta chains. Each record represents a unique CDR3 protein, reported with the most common genes and DNA among its rows. The sample table contains around 620,000 distinct CDR3 sequences; only one count was recorded for 46% of them. The ten largest clones represent under 20% of the sample. Sequencing was performed on peripheral blood or thyroid tissue (not recorded which). The origin of the receptors is an adult woman with Graves' disease, either hyperthyroidism or ophthalmopathy (not recorded which).

Ten or more counts support this clonotype. The chain couples TRBV7-3 to TRBJ2-2; D is unresolved. The V end lost 5 bases, the J end lost 7 bases, and 5 bases lay between the germline ends. The germline gives CDR1 SGHTA, CDR2 FQGTGA. The CDR3 sequence is 11 residues long. The CDR3 is CASSTGGELFF. CDR3 nucleotides: TGTGCCAGCAGCACCGGCGGGGAGCTGTTTTTT.

Concerning this clonotype: Just one base apart from a much larger clone, this may be a read error. This chain connects TRBV4-1 to TRBJ1-2; D gene uncertain. The CDR3 contains 14 residues. Per germline, CDR1 MGHRA and CDR2 YSYEKL. The V end lost 2 bases, the J end lost 10 bases, and 17 bases lay between the germline ends. The CDR3 reads CASSQPATRNDYTF. For the CDR3, the DNA is TGCGCCAGCAGCCAACCCGCGACCAGGAATGACTACACCTTC.

This clonotype was observed a handful of times. The V and J genes are TRBV29-1 and TRBJ1-1, with D hard to call. The CDR3 has 12 amino acids. Germline V CDR1 and CDR2: SQVTM, ANQGSEA. Trimming shortened V by 8 bases and J by 4 bases, and 14 bases separated the two germline ends. The DNA of the CDR3 is TGCAGCTCCCGGTCGGCCGTCACTGAAGCTTTCTTT. Translated: CSSRSAVTEAFF.

This clonotype showed up just a few times. The chain employs TRBV19 and TRBJ1-5; D possibly corresponds to TRBD1 (5 bases). V was clipped by 3 bases and J by 11 bases, with 14 bases between them. The CDR3 extends over 13 amino acids. The germline gives CDR1 LNHDA, CDR2 SQIVND (reference sequence). The CDR3 reads CASSIEAGRSQHF. CDR3 bases: TGTGCCAGTAGTATTGAGGCAGGGCGGTCCCAGCATTTT.

Details on this clonotype: The junction does not match germline at one end; this may be a read error. This chain uses TRBV20-1 with TRBJ2-7, with D uncertain. Germline lookup yields CDR1 DFQATT and CDR2 SNEGSKA (reference sequence). The CDR3 extends over 8 amino acids. In DNA, the CDR3 is TGCAGTGCTAGAGATCTTCGGTGG. It is translated as CSARDLRW.

The CDR3 reads CASRKGDTEAFF. CDR3 sequence (DNA): TGTGCCAGCAGGAAGGGGGACACTGAAGCTTTCTTT. The chain links TRBV28 to TRBJ1-1; TRBD1 is a possible D gene (6 bases). This CDR3 spans 12 amino acids. The germline V gene encodes CDR1 MDHEN and CDR2 SYDVKM. V was clipped by 6 bases and J by 3 bases, with 8 bases between them.

The J gene is TRBJ1-3, the V gene TRBV5-1; D gene unclear. V was trimmed by 5 bases and J by 0 bases, leaving 9 bases between them. Germline lookup yields CDR1 SGHRS and CDR2 YFSETQ. This CDR3 spans 14 amino acids. CDR3 DNA: TGCGCCAGCAGAAAGATGACCTCTGGAAACACCATATATTTT. Encoded protein: CASRKMTSGNTIYF.

This clonotype was detected many times. The chain has TRBV6-1 and TRBJ2-2; D is perhaps TRBD1 (7 bases). The V end was cut by 10 bases, the J end by 0 bases, with 18 bases between. Germline lookup yields CDR1 MNHNS and CDR2 SASEGT. The CDR3 has 16 amino acids. CDR3 loop: CAITGDSSPNTGELFF. In DNA, the CDR3 is TGTGCCATCACAGGGGACTCTTCACCGAACACCGGGGAGCTGTTTTTT.

The chain links TRBV19 to TRBJ1-1; 7 bases are a match to TRBD1. V lost 7 bases and J lost 8; bases outside the gene matches: 7. Germline V lookup: CDR1 LNHDA, CDR2 SQIVND (reference sequence). This CDR3 contains 12 residues. The CDR3 sequence is CASTGQLSEAFF. The CDR3 DNA sequence: TGTGCCAGTACGGGACAGTTATCCGAAGCTTTCTTT.

CDR3 amino acids: CAPPQNYGYTF. The CDR3 nucleotides are TGTGCTCCCCCGCAGAACTATGGCTACACCTTC. This chain connects TRBV15 to TRBJ1-2; D gene unclear. There are 11 residues in the CDR3. Germline lookup yields CDR1 LNHNV and CDR2 YYDKDF (reference sequence).

To note about this clonotype: Given a much more abundant clone one base away, this may be a read error. The chain joins TRBV20-1 to TRBJ1-4, with D possibly TRBD1 on 5 matching bases. The V gene lost 1 base and the J gene lost 3 bases, with 12 bases spanning the gap. This CDR3 spans 15 amino acids. Germline CDR1 reads DFQATT; CDR2 reads SNEGSKA (reference sequence). CDR3 residues: CSARVGGSSNEKLFF. For the CDR3, the DNA is TGCAGTGCTAGAGTTGGGGGGTCTTCTAATGAAAAACTGTTTTTT.

This chain uses TRBV7-2 with TRBJ2-7, with D uncertain. This CDR3 region has 14 residues. Germline V gives CDR1 SGHTA, CDR2 FQGNSA. The V end lost 5 bases, the J end lost 2 bases, and 13 bases lay between the germline ends. CDR3 coding DNA: TGTGCCAGCAGCCTCGGACGGACCCCCTACGAGCAGTACTTC. The encoded protein is CASSLGRTPYEQYF.

V is TRBV7-9 and J is TRBJ2-7, with a tentative D call TRBD2 (5 bases). The V and J ends lost 1 base and 6 bases respectively, with 13 bases between them. The germline V gene has CDR1 SEHNR and CDR2 FQNEAQ (reference sequence). CDR3 length: 14 residues. The CDR3: CASSLGHLRGEQYF. CDR3 in DNA: TGTGCCAGCAGCTTAGGTCACCTACGGGGCGAGCAGTACTTC.

The CDR3, as DNA: TGTGCCAGCAGTGACGAAGCGGGAGGGGAGACCCAGTACTTC. It specifies CASSDEAGGETQYF. This chain joins TRBV2 and TRBJ2-5, with 10 bases matching TRBD2. V lost 3 bases and J lost 5; bases outside the gene matches: 3. CDR3 size: 14 residues. The germline V gene has CDR1 SNHLY and CDR2 FYNNEI.

The chain is built from TRBV5-1 and TRBJ1-1; D is ambiguous. Germline V gives CDR1 SGHRS, CDR2 YFSETQ. V lost 1 base to trimming and J lost 1 base, with 11 bases between them. CDR3 length: 15 residues. The CDR3 DNA sequence: TGCGCCAGCAGCTTGCTGGCGGGAGAGAACACTGAAGCTTTCTTT. This encodes CASSLLAGENTEAFF. Full variable domain (rest looked up from reference TRBV5-1 and TRBJ1-1): KAGVTQTPRYLIKTRGQQVTLSCSPISGHRSVSWYQQTPGQGLQFLFEYFSETQRNKGNFPGRFSGRQFSNSRSEMNVSTLELGDSALYLCASSLLAGENTEAFFGQGTRLTVV.

The gene calls are TRBV7-9 and TRBJ2-7, with D unresolved. The CDR3 is 14 residues long. From germline, CDR1 is SEHNR and CDR2 FQNEAQ (reference sequence). Trimming took off 2 bases at V and 3 bases at J, with 11 bases between the two ends. CDR3 nucleotides: TGTGCCAGCAGCTTACTGGAACCGTACTACGAGCAGTACTTC. Its protein is CASSLLEPYYEQYF.

The sample holds many counts of this clonotype. The chain uses TRBV11-2 and TRBJ2-2; the D gene is possibly TRBD1 (6 bases). V dropped 4 bases and J dropped 5 bases, with 11 bases sitting between them. This CDR3 region has 14 residues. CDR1 SGHAT and CDR2 FQNNGV come from the germline V gene. CDR3 DNA: TGTGCCAGCAGCTCCCTACAGGGAACCGGGGAGCTGTTTTTT. This gives the protein CASSSLQGTGELFF.

Ten or more counts support this clonotype. This chain joins TRBV15 and TRBJ1-2; 7 nucleotides agree with TRBD1. V lost 0 bases to trimming and J lost 8 bases; unmatched junction nucleotides: 6. The CDR3 has 14 amino acids. Germline loops: CDR1 LNHNV, CDR2 YYDKDF (reference sequence). The CDR3 coding sequence is TGTGCCACCAGCAGAGAGGGGACAGTTAGGGGCTACACCTTC. Encoded protein: CATSREGTVRGYTF.

This clonotype has ten or more counts. The chain carries TRBV3-1 and TRBJ1-1; D might be TRBD1 (6 bases). This CDR3 comprises 15 residues. Germline CDR1 is LGHDT and CDR2 is YNNKEL (reference sequence). V lost 1 base to trimming and J lost 4 bases, with 13 bases between them. In nucleotides, the CDR3 is TGTGCCAGCAGCCAAGGCCAGGGGTTGGGCACTGAAGCTTTCTTT. Its translation: CASSQGQGLGTEAFF. Filled out from reference TRBV3-1 and TRBJ1-1, the complete variable domain reads DTAVSQTPKYLVTQMGNDKSIKCEQNLGHDTMYWYKQDSKKFLKIMFSYNNKELIINETVPNRFSPKSPDKAHLNLHINSLELGDSAVYFCASSQGQGLGTEAFFGQGTRLTVV.

This clonotype has a count of ten or more. The chain employs TRBV20-1 and TRBJ2-7; perhaps TRBD1 as D (5 bases). Germline V gives CDR1 DFQATT, CDR2 SNEGSKA (reference sequence). CDR3 length: 15 residues. V lost 5 bases, J lost 3 bases, and 20 bases lay in between. CDR3 region: CSAPDRRQKNYEQYF. CDR3 DNA sequence: TGCAGTGCTCCCGATCGTAGACAGAAAAACTACGAGCAGTACTTC.

The chain employs TRBV20-1 and TRBJ2-3, with D hard to call. In germline, CDR1 is DFQATT, CDR2 SNEGSKA (reference sequence). The CDR3 is 12 residues long. Trimming took 0 bases from V and 3 from J, leaving 4 bases between them. Here the CDR3 reads CSAREGTDTQYF. The CDR3 DNA is TGCAGTGCTAGAGAAGGGACAGATACGCAGTATTTT.

There are a few counts of this clonotype. V usage is TRBV7-6 and J usage is TRBJ1-3; 9 bases match TRBD1. The CDR3 covers 18 residues. Losses at the gene ends were 4 bases for V and 2 bases for J; bases not matched to a gene: 12. Germline lookup yields CDR1 SGHVS and CDR2 FNYEAQ. CDR3 amino acids: CASSSSPGTGFTGNTIYF. The CDR3 coding sequence is TGTGCCAGCAGCTCTAGTCCCGGGACAGGGTTCACTGGAAACACCATATATTTT.

The chain links TRBV7-9 to TRBJ2-7, with 8 bases that match TRBD2. There are 16 residues in the CDR3. With V trimmed by 4 bases and J by 3 bases, 11 bases remained unmatched. Germline V CDR1 and CDR2: SEHNR, FQNEAQ (reference sequence). CDR3 nucleotide sequence: TGTGCCAGCAGCTCCATCCCGGGAGGGGTGAACTACGAGCAGTACTTC. Its translation is CASSSIPGGVNYEQYF.

V usage is TRBV28 and J usage is TRBJ1-1, with TRBD1 identical over 7 bases. Germline assignment: CDR1 MDHEN and CDR2 SYDVKM. Trimming took 7 bases from V and 11 from J; bases not matched to a gene: 10. The CDR3 consists of 12 residues. The CDR3 is CASMGTAPLAFF. The CDR3 coding sequence is TGTGCCAGCATGGGGACAGCCCCTTTGGCTTTCTTT.

The chain has TRBV2 and TRBJ2-5, with TRBD2 matching over 8 bases. V lost 3 bases, J lost 9 bases, and 18 bases stayed unmatched. This CDR3 comprises 17 residues. Germline loops: CDR1 SNHLY, CDR2 FYNNEI. CDR3 nucleotide sequence: TGTGCCAGCAGTGATTCAATGGAGCGGGAGTGGCGGGGGTCCCAGTACTTC. Translated, it gives CASSDSMEREWRGSQYF.

This sequence joins TRBV10-3 and TRBJ1-2, with no clear D. V gave up 4 bases and J gave up 8 bases, with 14 bases separating them. The CDR3 runs 13 residues. Germline CDR1 ENHRY, CDR2 SYGVKD. CDR3 region: CAISGDLGGGYTF. CDR3 DNA sequence: TGTGCCATCAGTGGGGATTTGGGCGGGGGCTACACCTTC.

In this sample, this clonotype turned up many times. V gene TRBV6-5 combines with J gene TRBJ1-5; D unclear. Trimming took 6 bases from V and 6 from J, leaving 9 bases between them. This CDR3 contains 12 residues. Germline CDR1 reads MNHEY; CDR2 reads SVGAGI. Here the CDR3 DNA reads TGTGCCAGCAGCACCGAGGGTCAGCCCCAGCATTTT. Translating gives CASSTEGQPQHF.

The J gene is TRBJ2-5, the V gene TRBV29-1, with D tentatively TRBD1 (6 bases). Germline V gene data show CDR1 as SQVTM and CDR2 as ANQGSEA. The V end was cut by 8 bases, the J end by 0 bases, with 13 bases between. This CDR3 spans 13 amino acids. The CDR3 nucleotides are TGCAGCCAAGGAGCAGGGGACCAAGAGACCCAGTACTTC. Its protein product is CSQGAGDQETQYF.

This chain's CDR3 is CASRGDPRAGELFF. The DNA for the CDR3 is TGTGCCAGCAGGGGGGACCCAAGGGCCGGGGAGCTGTTTTTT. V and J are TRBV19 and TRBJ2-2, with D maybe TRBD1 (7 bases). This CDR3 is built from 14 residues. Per germline, CDR1 LNHDA and CDR2 SQIVND (reference sequence). The V end lost 9 bases, the J end lost 6 bases, and 17 bases lay between the germline ends.